These 18 T cell receptor beta chains were all obtained from the same sample, sequenced in a study of identifying expanded T cells in peripheral blood. The method was immunoSEQ multiplex PCR; TCRdb's version includes in-frame clones alone and lacks a portion of them. The sample includes more than 50,000 clones, around 86% of them seen just once. Sequencing used blood. The receptors here all came from a person between 18 and 75 years old in good health.

This CDR3 reads CASSLGLPGGDEQFF. The CDR3 nucleotides read TGTGCCAGCAGCTTGGGCCTCCCGGGAGGAGATGAGCAGTTCTTC. The V gene is TRBV9, the J gene TRBJ2-1, with TRBD2 matching over 7 bases. Per the germline V gene, CDR1 is SGDLS and CDR2 is YYNGEE. The CDR3 runs to 15 residues. The junction had 12 bases not matched to a gene; V was cut back by 4 bases and J by 8 bases.

Only a few counts were recorded for this clone. The V call is TRBV11-3, the J call TRBJ2-7; D is unresolved. The germline V gene has CDR1 SGHNT and CDR2 YENEEA. This CDR3 region has 13 residues. The V gene lost 5 bases and the J gene lost 5 bases, with 13 bases spanning the gap. The CDR3 spells CASSQVGFHEQYF. In DNA, the CDR3 is TGTGCCAGCAGCCAGGTAGGGTTCCACGAGCAGTACTTC.

The chain joins TRBV7-8 to TRBJ1-2, with no clear D. The germline CDR1 and CDR2 sequences are SGHVS and FQNEAQ. V was trimmed by 1 base and J by 5 bases, leaving 11 bases between them. The CDR3 is 14 amino acids. The CDR3 DNA is TGTGCCAGCAGCTTAGGCGGAAAAGGATATGGCTACACCTTC. Its translation is CASSLGGKGYGYTF.

CDR3: CASSYSAGGYTF. The CDR3 coding sequence is TGTGCCAGCAGTTACTCGGCAGGAGGCTACACCTTC. The chain combines TRBV6-5 with TRBJ1-2; D is undetermined. Trimming pared 0 bases from V and 8 bases from J, leaving 7 bases between. This CDR3 contains 12 residues. CDR1 is MNHEY, CDR2 SVGAGI, per germline.

This chain links TRBV21-1 with TRBJ2-7. TRBV21-1 is reported as a pseudogene. The CDR3 runs to 12 residues. The CDR3 sequence is CAGRARPYEQYV. In nucleotides, the CDR3 is TGTGCCGGCCGGGCCCGTCCCTACGAGCAGTACGTC.

J is TRBJ2-4 and V is TRBV27; tentative D call: TRBD1 (6 bases). Trimming removed 6 bases from V and 9 bases from J, with 18 bases in between. The CDR3 is 14 amino acids. The germline CDR1 and CDR2 sequences are MNHEY and SMNVEV (reference sequence). The CDR3 protein is CASSLQGLLGIQYF. CDR3 nucleotides: TGTGCCAGCAGCTTACAGGGTTTGTTGGGCATTCAGTACTTC.

This chain links TRBV27 with TRBJ1-2, with D perhaps matching TRBD1 (6 bases). Germline values: CDR1 MNHEY, CDR2 SMNVEV (reference sequence). This CDR3 region has 20 residues. V lost 7 bases and J lost 4, with 34 bases in between. In nucleotides, the CDR3 is TGTGCCAGCACCTCCCGTTTAGGGCCGACTATTCGCGCAGGGGCCTATGGCTACACCTTC. It specifies CASTSRLGPTIRAGAYGYTF.

In this sample, this clone turned up once. V gene TRBV18 combines with J gene TRBJ2-2; 11 positions match TRBD1. Trimming cost V 10 bases and J 0 bases; bases outside gene matches: 7. The CDR3 is 16 amino acids. Germline V gene data show CDR1 as KGHSH and CDR2 as LQKENI. The CDR3 DNA reads as TGTGCCAACTTCACGGGACAGGGGGCGAACACCGGGGAGCTGTTTTTT. Translated: CANFTGQGANTGELFF.

This chain links TRBV2 with TRBJ2-7, with D possibly TRBD2 on 6 matching bases. Germline CDR1 reads SNHLY; CDR2 reads FYNNEI. The CDR3 consists of 18 residues. Trimming left V 2 bases short and J 0 bases short, with 20 bases between. The CDR3 sequence is CASSEPTLGLRSSYEQYV. CDR3 coding DNA: TGTGCCAGCAGTGAACCTACCCTGGGACTCAGGAGCTCCTACGAGCAGTACGTC.

The V and J genes are TRBV4-3 and TRBJ2-1; TRBD2 aligns across 12 bases. Germline V gene lookup returns CDR1 LGHNA and CDR2 YSLEER. With 0 bases clipped from V and 6 bases from J, the junction kept 6 bases outside the gene matches. This CDR3 region has 17 residues. The CDR3 DNA reads as TGCGCCAGCAGCCAAGATCCCTCTAGCGGGAGGGCCAATGAGCAGTTCTTC. It yields the protein CASSQDPSSGRANEQFF.

The table lists this clone with a count of one. This chain joins TRBV18 and TRBJ1-2; TRBD1 matches 7 bases. This CDR3 region has 12 residues. V lost 8 bases to trimming and J lost 8 bases; unmatched junction nucleotides: 8. The germline V gene encodes CDR1 KGHSH and CDR2 LQKENI. CDR3 nucleotides: TGTGCCAGCCGTGACAGGGATGAAGGCTACACCTTC. It translates to CASRDRDEGYTF.

The V call is TRBV5-6, the J call TRBJ1-5; D call uncertain. The CDR3 runs to 13 residues. V was trimmed by 4 bases and J by 3 bases, leaving 8 bases between them. Germline CDR1 reads SGHDT; CDR2 reads YYEEEE. The CDR3 loop is CASSAGYNQPQHF. DNA for the CDR3: TGTGCCAGCAGCGCGGGGTACAATCAGCCCCAGCATTTT.

V is TRBV27 and J is TRBJ2-7, with 7 bases matching TRBD2. Looked up from germline, CDR1 is MNHEY and CDR2 is SMNVEV (reference sequence). V shed 8 bases, J shed 0 bases, and the junction held 7 bases outside the gene matches. The CDR3 consists of 14 residues. For the CDR3, the DNA is TGTGCCAGCCAAAGCGGGGTTAGCTCCTACGAGCAGTACTTC. Translation: CASQSGVSSYEQYF.

V usage is TRBV2 and J usage is TRBJ2-3; D remains ambiguous. V lost 4 bases, J lost 3 bases, and 11 bases lay in between. Germline values: CDR1 SNHLY, CDR2 FYNNEI. This CDR3 has 14 residues. CDR3 in amino acids: CASSAAGRTDTQYF. The CDR3 nucleotides are TGTGCCAGCAGTGCAGCAGGTCGGACAGATACGCAGTATTTT.

The CDR3 reads CASRGGTGGFNEQFF. The CDR3 DNA reads as TGTGCCAGCAGGGGTGGGACAGGGGGGTTCAATGAGCAGTTCTTC. This rearrangement joins TRBV25-1 to TRBJ2-1; 11 bases are shared with TRBD1. Germline values: CDR1 MGHDK, CDR2 SYGVNS. There are 15 residues in the CDR3. Trimming took 6 bases from V and 6 from J; bases not matched to a gene: 7.

The rearrangement uses TRBV19 and TRBJ2-1; a weak D match, TRBD2 (6 bases). Germline V gives CDR1 LNHDA, CDR2 SQIVND (reference sequence). V dropped 10 bases and J dropped 7 bases, with 17 bases sitting between them. CDR3 length: 13 residues. The chain's CDR3 is CATTTKGTNEQFF. Written as DNA, the CDR3 is TGTGCCACCACGACAAAAGGGACTAATGAGCAGTTCTTC.

This chain connects TRBV29-1 to TRBJ1-2; maybe TRBD1 (5 bases). This CDR3 has 13 residues. The V gene lost 1 base and the J gene lost 5 bases, with 11 bases spanning the gap. Germline V gives CDR1 SQVTM, CDR2 ANQGSEA. In DNA, the CDR3 is TGCAGCGTTGAAGTTGGGGCGGTTTATGGCTACACCTTC. Translated: CSVEVGAVYGYTF.

V is TRBV28 and J is TRBJ2-3; D unresolved. CDR3 size: 12 residues. From germline, CDR1 is MDHEN and CDR2 SYDVKM. V lost 5 bases and J 10 bases, leaving 13 bases between the germline ends. The CDR3 DNA sequence: TGTGCCAGCAGTAAGTTCCCCGAGGCGCAGTATTTT. It is translated as CASSKFPEAQYF.